This TCR beta chain was observed in a study of T cell responses to AZD1222 COVID-19 vaccine. This CDR3 has 16 residues. Sequencing was performed with immunoSEQ multiplex PCR; in TCRdb, only in-frame clones are kept and a portion is missing. This sample carries around 140,000 clones, roughly 90% of them seen once, and the ten largest clones take 3.5% to 4.5%. This chain uses TRBV21-1 with TRBJ2-2; the table's D call, TRBD1, was not checked against the DNA. TRBV21-1 is tagged as a pseudogene. The source was peripheral blood, collected on day 0 of AZD1222 vaccination. This sequence originates from an adult in good health. CDR3 nucleotide sequence: TGTGCCAGCAATACCGGTCGGACAGGGGCCACCGGGGAGCTGTTTTTT. Its translation: CASNTGRTGATGELFF.